This T cell receptor (beta chain) was obtained from a study of vaccination effects on CD4 cells after COVID-19. As regards this clone: Its antigen is not known.

The germline V and J ends were trimmed by 3 bases and 6 bases, with 9 bases remaining between them. From germline, CDR1 is LGHNA and CDR2 YNFKEQ. The CDR3 contains 14 residues. Data came from immunoSEQ multiplex PCR; TCRdb stores just in-frame clones and leaves some out. The profile shows about 31,000 clones, approximately 60% of them singletons. Using viral peptide pools, the ViraFEST assay grew out antigen-specific CD4+ T cells prior to sequencing. The culture ran for approximately nine days before CD4+ T cells were isolated. Subjects were given two BNT162b2 or mRNA-1273 vaccine doses. No vaccinee had earlier SARS-CoV-2 infection, and nucleocapsid antibodies were negative. Cultivation was performed at a few million PBMC per well with around 9.3 IU/ml IL-2 and roughly 9.3 ug/ml peptides added.

V gene TRBV4-2 combines with J gene TRBJ2-6; D is uncertain. The material sequenced was CD4+ T cells from PBMCs cultured with SARS-CoV-2 spike peptides, taken after COVID-19 vaccination. This TCR was sampled from a human donor who received a COVID-19 vaccine. The CDR3 is CASSHQREANVLTF. The CDR3 nucleotides are TGTGCCAGCAGCCATCAAAGGGAGGCCAACGTCCTGACTTTC.